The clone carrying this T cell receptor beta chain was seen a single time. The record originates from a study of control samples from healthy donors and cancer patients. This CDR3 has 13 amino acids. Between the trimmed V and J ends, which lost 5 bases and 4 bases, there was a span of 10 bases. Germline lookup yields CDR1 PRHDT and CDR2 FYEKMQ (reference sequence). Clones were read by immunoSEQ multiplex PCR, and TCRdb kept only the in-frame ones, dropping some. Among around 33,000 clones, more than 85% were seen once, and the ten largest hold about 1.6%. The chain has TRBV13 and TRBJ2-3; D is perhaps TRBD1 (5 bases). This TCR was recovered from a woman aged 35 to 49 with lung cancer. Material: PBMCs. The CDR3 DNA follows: TGTGCCAGCAGCAAGGACAAGGCAGATACGCAGTATTTT. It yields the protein CASSKDKADTQYF.